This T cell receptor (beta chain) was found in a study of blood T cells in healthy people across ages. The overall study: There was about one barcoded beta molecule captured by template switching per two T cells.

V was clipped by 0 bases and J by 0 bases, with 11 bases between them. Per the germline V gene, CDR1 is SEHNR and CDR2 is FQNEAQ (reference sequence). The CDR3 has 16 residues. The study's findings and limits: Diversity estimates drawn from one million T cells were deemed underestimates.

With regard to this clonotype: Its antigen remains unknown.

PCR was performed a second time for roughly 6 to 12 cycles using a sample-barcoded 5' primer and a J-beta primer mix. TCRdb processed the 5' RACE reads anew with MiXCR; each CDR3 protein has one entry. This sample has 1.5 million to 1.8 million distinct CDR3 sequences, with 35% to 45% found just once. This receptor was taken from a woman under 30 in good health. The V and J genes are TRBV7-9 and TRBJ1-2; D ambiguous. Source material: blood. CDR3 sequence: CASSLALTTPNYGYTF. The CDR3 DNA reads TGTGCCAGCAGCTTAGCGCTAACGACTCCTAACTATGGCTACACCTTC.